This T cell receptor (beta chain) was identified in a study of shared clonotypes between healthy human individuals. Study context: With ages of 18 to 49, the donors were a couple of women and three men. Overall study results and limits: When compared with the clonotypes that were shared by all four sorted-subset donors, the non-shared clonotypes turned out to have lower generation probabilities.

The CDR3 covers 15 residues. The V gene's germline CDR1 is MNHNS and CDR2 SASEGT. Naive CD8 cells, CD45RO-negative and positively selected for CCR7, excluded terminally differentiated effector memory CD45RA+ cells. Genomic DNA belonging to each subset was distributed in equal measure over several immunoSEQ plates. Sequencing used immunoSEQ multiplex PCR; TCRdb keeps in-frame clones, though not all of them. The data contain more than 2 million clones, 90% to 95% of them seen just once; the ten biggest clones take up approximately 1.6%. Comments on this clone: The antigen is unknown.

Sequenced input: naive CD8+ T cells from PBMCs. The TCR was taken from a man aged 18 to 29 in good health. Some clones in this sample may be carry-over from other donors' samples. This sequence joins TRBV6-1 and TRBJ2-6, with 10 bases matching TRBD1. As DNA, the CDR3 is TGTTCCCGGGACAGGGGATACTCTGGGGCCAACGTCCTGACTTTC. Its translation: CSRDRGYSGANVLTF.